The clone carrying this TCR beta chain has a handful of counts. As yet, its antigen is unknown. The data were obtained in a study of identical twins. Regarding the study as a whole: Low generation probability was overrepresented in out-of-frame alpha sequences shared by twins.

CDR1 and CDR2 (germline): DFQATT, SNEGSKA (reference sequence). Trimming stripped 5 bases from V and 3 bases from J, with 16 bases between. CDR3 size: 14 residues. Using its own MiXCR run on the 5' RACE reads, TCRdb lists one record per CDR3 protein. Among some 440,000 distinct CDR3 sequences listed, 24% were seen once. The sample was also reused in another study, on T cells expressing NK-cell markers. That study reports: Certain NKG2C+ T cell clones were expanded, and their HCMV specificity remained unclear.

This clonotype originated in a woman under 30 in good health. This chain connects TRBV20-1 to TRBJ2-5, with TRBD1 as a possible D gene (6 bases). Sequenced sample: CD4+ T cells sorted from blood. This chain's CDR3 is CSAQGHRMKETQYF. CDR3 DNA sequence: TGCAGTGCTCAGGGACACCGCATGAAAGAGACCCAGTACTTC.